This T cell receptor beta chain was captured in a study of T cells in Graves' hyperthyroidism and ophthalmopathy. Study as a whole: The blood sample was taken at first diagnosis, before treatment began.

There are many counts of this clonotype. Its antigen is not known. Amplified TCR beta CDR3 regions came from RNA transcripts. A first-round RT-PCR of the TCR CDR3 used the HTBI primer set. One entry per CDR3 protein results from TCRdb running MiXCR on the multiplex PCR reads. In the table there are a few hundred thousand distinct CDR3 sequences, around 14% of which are singletons. The CDR3 extends over 16 amino acids. Germline V gene lookup returns CDR1 MDHEN and CDR2 SYDVKM. With V trimmed by 1 base and J by 6 bases, 8 bases remained unmatched. The PBMCs were taken from roughly 9.3 ml of fresh peripheral blood. Study outcomes and limitations: Blood also carried most thyroid clonotypes expanded above 0.001.

V is TRBV28 and J is TRBJ2-1; 8 bases align to TRBD1. The sequencing input was blood. The receptor was isolated from a young woman with Graves' hyperthyroidism that later progressed to Graves' ophthalmopathy. CDR3 bases: TGTGCCAGCAGTTTATACAGGGGGAGTATCGTCAATGAGCAGTTCTTC. Translation: CASSLYRGSIVNEQFF.